The sequence of this TCR beta chain was determined in a study of cytomegalovirus exposure and HLA in healthy donors. About the research overall: It was reported in a later analysis that the 90 to 150 validation repertoires used the same platform as the 550 to 850 first-cohort repertoires.

Study-level findings and limits: In vitro experiments confirmed that three CMV-associated chains were specific for CMV antigens. According to the study, roughly 160 TCR beta chains were cytomegalovirus-associated.

Measured with immunoSEQ multiplex PCR; TCRdb has only the in-frame clones, and not every one. This table holds fewer than 250,000 clones, roughly 87% found once. This CDR3 has 16 residues. V lost 5 bases and J lost 6, with 21 bases in between. Germline assignment: CDR1 SGHAT and CDR2 FQNNGV. About this clone: Its antigen remains unidentified.

This receptor was identified in a young woman in good health and CMV-seropositive. This chain connects TRBV11-2 to TRBJ2-3; D uncertain. The specimen was PBMCs. This CDR3 is CASSRTLALVRDTQYF. The CDR3 nucleotides are TGTGCCAGCAGCCGAACACTGGCTCTAGTGCGGGATACGCAGTATTTT. Full variable domain (missing parts from reference TRBV11-2 and TRBJ2-3): EAGVAQSPRYKIIEKRQSVAFWCNPISGHATLYWYQQILGQGPKLLIQFQNNGVVDDSQLPKDRFSAERLKGVDSTLKIQPAKLEDSAVYLCASSRTLALVRDTQYFGPGTRLTVL.